This T cell receptor beta chain derives from a study of blood T cell repertoires in COVID-19 (dated by TCRdb to the early 2020s). For the wider study: Samples covering the acute and convalescent phases of COVID-19 were provided by collaborators in the United States, Italy and Spain. The material from the prospective study consisted of cDNA or gDNA derived from T cells, B-cell-depleted T cells, or PBMCs. The dataset comprised deeply sampled blood TCRbeta repertoires from subjects exposed to, actively infected with, or recovered from COVID-19. A freely available public database, intended as a resource for researchers studying the immune response to SARS-CoV-2, is where the repertoires were released. The samples were drawn from the first 160 participants of the ongoing ImmuneRACE study and from under 1,500 subjects provided by 6 global collaborators. Sample metadata almost always included a de-identified subject ID, COVID-19 status, age in years and sex. HLA class I and class II types, where available, came from metadata supplied by the sample provider rather than from assay-based typing.

V and J are truncated by 3 bases and 0 bases respectively, leaving an intervening sequence of 11 bases. The cysteine opens and the phenylalanine closes a CDR3 of 15 amino acids. Only the CDR3 DNA is retained, 45 bases long and in frame from the first base. CDR1 and CDR2, per the germline V gene, are MDHEN and SYDVKM. General findings and caveats noted by the study authors: How much clinical and demographic metadata was included differed by source and by participant, and the metadata was provided uncurated.

TCRbeta CDR3 regions were amplified from genomic DNA by means of the immunoSEQ Assay, a bias-controlled multiplex PCR. The study's own analysis went as follows. Nucleated cell counts per sample were estimated from amplification of reference gene primers within the assay. To quantify the absolute abundance of each unique TCRbeta CDR3 rearrangement, sequence reads were collapsed and filtered. For each sample, productive Simpson clonality was calculated by taking the square root of Simpson's diversity index across productive rearrangements. TCRdb stores this immuneACCESS table with in-frame sequences only. Part of the clones is absent; in the studies checked, under half of the shortfall reflects unresolved V genes, and no reason is known for the rest. D and trimming come from the DNA, and the V and J calls and clone size come from that table. Within this sample are 300,000 to 350,000 clones, with about nine tenths of them counted one time only. The top ten clones comprise about 2.3% of the sample.

Collaborating institutions collected whole blood in K2EDTA tubes following their own protocols. For TCRbeta analysis, collaborators shipped samples as frozen whole blood, isolated PBMCs, or DNA extracted from either of those sample types. A note on this clone: Its cognate antigen has yet to be identified. Qualities for individual bases were not recorded, and no much larger clone is one base off.

This clonotype originated in a man between 18 and 35 years old with active or convalescent COVID-19. The chain uses TRBV28 and TRBJ2-5; the D gene cannot be named for sure. Sequenced input: peripheral blood. The CDR3 amino acid sequence is: CASSLASWYQETQYF. The DNA sequence is given as TGTGCCAGCAGTTTGGCCAGTTGGTACCAAGAGACCCAGTACTTC.